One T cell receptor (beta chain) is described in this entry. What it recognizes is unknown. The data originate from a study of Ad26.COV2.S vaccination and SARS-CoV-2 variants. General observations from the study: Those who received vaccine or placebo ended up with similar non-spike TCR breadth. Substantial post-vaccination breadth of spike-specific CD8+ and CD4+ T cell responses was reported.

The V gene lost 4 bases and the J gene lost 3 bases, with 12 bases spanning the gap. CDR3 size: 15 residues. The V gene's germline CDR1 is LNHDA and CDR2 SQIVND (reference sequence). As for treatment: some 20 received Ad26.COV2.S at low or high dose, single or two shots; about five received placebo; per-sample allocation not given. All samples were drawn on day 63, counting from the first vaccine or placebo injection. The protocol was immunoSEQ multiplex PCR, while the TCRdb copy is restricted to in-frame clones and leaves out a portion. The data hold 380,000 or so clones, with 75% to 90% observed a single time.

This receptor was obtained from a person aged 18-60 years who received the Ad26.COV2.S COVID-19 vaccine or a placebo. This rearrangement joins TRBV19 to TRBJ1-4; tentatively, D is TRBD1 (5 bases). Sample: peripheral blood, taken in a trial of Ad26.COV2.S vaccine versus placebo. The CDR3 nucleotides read TGTGCCAGTAGTAGGCCCGGGACGTCTAATGAAAAACTGTTTTTT. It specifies CASSRPGTSNEKLFF.